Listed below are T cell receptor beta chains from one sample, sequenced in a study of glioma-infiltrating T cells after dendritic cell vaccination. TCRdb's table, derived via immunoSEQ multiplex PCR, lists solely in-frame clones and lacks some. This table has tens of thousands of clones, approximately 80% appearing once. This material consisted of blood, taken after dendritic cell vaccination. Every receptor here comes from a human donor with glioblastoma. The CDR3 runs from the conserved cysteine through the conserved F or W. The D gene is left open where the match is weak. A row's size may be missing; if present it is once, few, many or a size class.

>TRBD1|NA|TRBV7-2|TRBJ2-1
TGTGCCAGCAGACCGCGGACAGGGGTTGGTGAGCAGTTCTTC
CASRPRTGVGEQFF
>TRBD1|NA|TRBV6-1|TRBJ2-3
TGTGCCAGCAGTGAGAACGCAGGGGGCCAAGATACGCAGTATTTT
CASSENAGGQDTQYF
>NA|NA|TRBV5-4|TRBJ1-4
TGTGCCAGCAGCGCTGAGGCTGCGGAGGCTAATGAAAAACTGTTTTTT
CASSAEAAEANEKLFF
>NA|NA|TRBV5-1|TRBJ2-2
TGCGCCAGCAGCTGGGACAAAACTAGAACCGGGGAGCTGTTTTTT
CASSWDKTRTGELFF
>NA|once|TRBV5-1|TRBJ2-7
TGCGCCAGCAGCTCACCAGGCGTCTACGAGCAGTACTTC
CASSSPGVYEQYF
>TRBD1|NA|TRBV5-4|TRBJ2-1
TGTGCCAGCAGCCTTCGGGACAGGGACGATGAGCAGTTCTTC
CASSLRDRDDEQFF
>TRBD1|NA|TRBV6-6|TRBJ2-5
TGTGCCAGCACCAAAACGGGGACAGCTGCCTGGAAGCAGTACTTC
CASTKTGTAAWKQYF
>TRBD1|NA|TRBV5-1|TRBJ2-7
TGCGCCAGCAGCTTTGCGGCAGGGGGCTCCTACGAGCAGTACTTC
CASSFAAGGSYEQYF
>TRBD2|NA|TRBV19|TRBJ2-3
TGTGCCAGTAGCATCGGGGGGGTCACAGATACGCAGTATTTT
CASSIGGVTDTQYF
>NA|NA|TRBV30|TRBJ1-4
TGTGCCTGGAGTCGTACGCTAGGAACTAATGAAAAACTGTTTTTT
CAWSRTLGTNEKLFF
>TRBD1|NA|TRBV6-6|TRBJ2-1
TGTGCCAGCAGTGCCGGGACAGGGCGCTATAATGAGCAGTTCTTC
CASSAGTGRYNEQFF
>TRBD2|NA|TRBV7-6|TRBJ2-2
TGTGCCAGCAGCTTTTCCGGGACTAGCTTCGACACCGGGGAGCTGTTTTTT
CASSFSGTSFDTGELFF
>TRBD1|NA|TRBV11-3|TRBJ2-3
TGTGCCAGCAGCTGGGACAGGGAAGAGGTAACAGATACGCAGTATTTT
CASSWDREEVTDTQYF
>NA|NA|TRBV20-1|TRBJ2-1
TGCAGTGCCTCGGGGTACAATGAGCAGTTCTTC
CSASGYNEQFF
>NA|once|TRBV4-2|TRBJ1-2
TGTGCCAGCAGCCAAGATAAAGGGGATGGCTACACCTTC
CASSQDKGDGYTF
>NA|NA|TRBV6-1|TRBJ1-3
TGTGCCAGCACGCGGGATGGAAACACCATATATTTT
CASTRDGNTIYF
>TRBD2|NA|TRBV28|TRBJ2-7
TGTGCCAGCAGTTTTCCGGGGGGTAACGAGCAGTACTTC
CASSFPGGNEQYF
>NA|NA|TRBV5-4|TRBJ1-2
TGTGCCAGCAGCTCCACCGGTGGTGGCTACACCTTC
CASSSTGGGYTF
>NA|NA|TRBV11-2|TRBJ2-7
TGTGCCAGCAGCTTAGCTGCATTTCGGACAGCTTACGAGCAGTACTTC
CASSLAAFRTAYEQYF
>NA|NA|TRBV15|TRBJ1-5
TGTGCCACCAGCAGAGATAAAGGGGTGAGCAATCAGCCCCAGCATTTT
CATSRDKGVSNQPQHF
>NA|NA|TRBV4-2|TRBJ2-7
TGTGCCAGCAGCCAAGATGCAAGGAGCGAGCAGTACTTC
CASSQDARSEQYF
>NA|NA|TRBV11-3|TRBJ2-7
TGTGCCAGCAGCTTGTTCCAGGCCCGCTCCTACGAGCAGTACTTC
CASSLFQARSYEQYF
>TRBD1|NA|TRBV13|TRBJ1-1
TGTGCCAGCAGCTTAGATGGGACAGGGGATATGAACACTGAAGCTTTCTTT
CASSLDGTGDMNTEAFF
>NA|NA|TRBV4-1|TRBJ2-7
TGCGCCAGCAGCCTGGGCGTCTCCTACGAGCAGTACTTC
CASSLGVSYEQYF
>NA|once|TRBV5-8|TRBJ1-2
TGTGCCAGCAGCGTTCGACAGGCGTGGCGTGGCTACACCTTC
CASSVRQAWRGYTF